The 21 T cell receptor beta chains below all came from one sample that was sequenced in a study of cytomegalovirus exposure and HLA in healthy donors. The primer mix had 60 Vbeta and 13 Jbeta primers. Assay used: immunoSEQ multiplex PCR; TCRdb lists only in-frame clones, some missing. The sample records under 200,000 clones, approximately 78% being singletons. The sequenced material came from PBMCs. The receptor source for this set is a young woman in good health and CMV-seronegative.

This chain links TRBV10-2 with TRBJ2-7; D ambiguous. From germline, CDR1 is WSHSY and CDR2 SAAADI. This CDR3 region has 11 residues. The V end was cut by 7 bases, the J end by 0 bases, with 4 bases between. CDR3 nucleotide sequence: TGCGCCAGCACTATCTCCTACGAGCAGTACTTC. It codes for CASTISYEQYF.

J is TRBJ2-1 and V is TRBV11-3; 13 nucleotides line up with TRBD2. In germline, CDR1 is SGHNT, CDR2 YENEEA. With V trimmed by 3 bases and J by 7 bases, 6 bases remained unmatched. The CDR3 contains 16 residues. The CDR3: CASSFWTSGRLNEQFF. For the CDR3, the DNA is TGTGCCAGCAGCTTCTGGACTAGCGGGAGACTAAATGAGCAGTTCTTC.

The gene calls are TRBV10-3 and TRBJ1-1, with 7 bases fitting TRBD1. The CDR3 runs to 14 residues. V lost 7 bases, J lost 3 bases, and 8 bases stayed unmatched. Germline CDR1 ENHRY, CDR2 SYGVKD. The DNA for the CDR3 is TGTGCCATCAAGGGCAGGGGGGACTACACTGAAGCTTTCTTT. Protein sequence: CAIKGRGDYTEAFF.

The rearrangement uses TRBV5-4 and TRBJ2-1, with TRBD2 identical over 10 bases. The junction had 6 bases not matched to a gene; V was cut back by 0 bases and J by 9 bases. The germline CDR1 and CDR2 sequences are SGHNT and YYREEE (reference sequence). The CDR3 loop spans 15 amino acids. As DNA, the CDR3 is TGTGCCAGCAGCTTGGGTAGCGGGGGGAGTGGTGAGCAGTTCTTC. This codes for CASSLGSGGSGEQFF.

This clone was detected only once. The V call is TRBV10-3, the J call TRBJ2-3; TRBD2 matches at 12 bases. Germline lookup yields CDR1 ENHRY and CDR2 SYGVKD. V was clipped by 8 bases and J by 4 bases; unmatched bases: 7. There are 15 residues in the CDR3. The CDR3 DNA sequence: TGTGCCATCCGGCCGACTAGCGGGAGTGCAGATACGCAGTATTTT. Protein product: CAIRPTSGSADTQYF.

CDR3 sequence: CASRASGTGDTQYF. The CDR3 DNA follows: TGTGCCAGCAGGGCTAGCGGGACGGGAGATACGCAGTATTTT. The chain combines TRBV7-2 with TRBJ2-3; 9 bases map to TRBD2. Germline V CDR1 and CDR2: SGHTA, FQGNSA. This CDR3 spans 14 amino acids. Unmatched junction bases numbered 6, after V lost 6 bases and J lost 5 bases.

The chain combines TRBV27 with TRBJ2-2; weak D call: TRBD1 (5 bases). V was trimmed by 7 bases and J by 3 bases, leaving 6 bases between them. Germline V gives CDR1 MNHEY, CDR2 SMNVEV (reference sequence). This CDR3 region has 12 residues. DNA for the CDR3: TGTGCCAGCAAGGGGTACACCGGGGAGCTGTTTTTT. It codes for CASKGYTGELFF.

This clone has more than one count but fewer than ten. CDR3 nucleotide sequence: TGCGCCAGCAGCCAAGAGCCTAGCGGGTATAGTTACGAGCAGTACTTC. Residues: CASSQEPSGYSYEQYF. The V call is TRBV4-3, the J call TRBJ2-7; 8 bases agree with TRBD2. Germline V CDR1 and CDR2: LGHNA, YSLEER. The CDR3 totals 16 residues. V lost 0 bases to trimming and J lost 4 bases; unmatched junction nucleotides: 8.

The chain couples TRBV19 to TRBJ2-1, with 8 bases fitting TRBD2. This CDR3 has 17 amino acids. The V gene's germline CDR1 is LNHDA and CDR2 SQIVND (reference sequence). The J segment lost 5 bases and the V segment lost 1 base, leaving 10 bases of the junction unmatched. DNA of the CDR3: TGTGCCAGTAGTATAGGGGCAGGACTAGCTCTGAACAATGAGCAGTTCTTC. Its translation is CASSIGAGLALNNEQFF.

Turning to this clone: The germline gene is not matched at one end of the junction; a read error may be the cause. This CDR3 is CSSTSPREYTGELFF. CDR3 coding DNA: TGTTCCAGCACCTCGCCCAGGGAATACACCGGGGAGCTGTTTTTT. The chain uses TRBV7-9 and TRBJ2-2, with a weak D call TRBD1 (5 bases). The CDR3 loop spans 15 amino acids. Germline V CDR1 and CDR2: SEHNR, FQNEAQ (reference sequence).

This clone was observed a single time. The chain combines TRBV5-1 with TRBJ1-1; TRBD1 matches 7 bases. V shed 3 bases, J shed 0 bases, and the junction held 8 bases outside the gene matches. Germline CDR1 is SGHRS and CDR2 is YFSETQ. The CDR3 extends over 16 amino acids. The CDR3 nucleotides are TGCGCCAGCAGCTGGGACCCGACAGGGATGAACACTGAAGCTTTCTTT. Encoded protein: CASSWDPTGMNTEAFF.

The chain carries TRBV7-6 and TRBJ2-1; TRBD2 might be the D (5 bases). Per the germline V gene, CDR1 is SGHVS and CDR2 is FNYEAQ. V shed 5 bases and J shed 8 bases, with 19 bases lying between them. This CDR3 is 15 amino acids long. CDR3 sequence reads: CASSRGLGLADEQFF. The CDR3 nucleotides read TGTGCCAGCAGCAGAGGCCTGGGCCTAGCCGATGAGCAGTTCTTC.

This chain connects TRBV4-2 to TRBJ2-1; 7 bases match TRBD2. CDR3 size: 15 residues. The V and J ends lost 0 bases and 6 bases, in that order; junction bases with no gene match: 5. CDR1 is LGHNA, CDR2 YNFKEQ, per germline. CDR3 nucleotide sequence: TGTGCCAGCAGCCAAGATACGACTAGCACCAATGAGCAGTTCTTC. This codes for CASSQDTTSTNEQFF.

CDR3 in amino acids: CASSLGGRAIDEQFF. The CDR3 coding sequence is TGCGCCAGCAGTCTCGGCGGGAGGGCCATAGATGAGCAGTTCTTC. The chain combines TRBV10-2 with TRBJ2-1; 9 bases fit TRBD2. After removal of 5 bases from V and 8 bases from J, the junction contained 10 bases not matched to a gene. CDR1 and CDR2 (germline): WSHSY, SAAADI. The CDR3 has 15 residues.

A remark on this clone: One end of the junction is discordant with germline, which a read error may explain. The genes are TRBV7-9 and TRBJ2-1; D unclear. CDR3 length equals 12 residues. The germline CDR1 and CDR2 sequences are SEHNR and FQNEAQ (reference sequence). Here the CDR3 reads CSSSLVANEQFF. DNA of the CDR3: TGTTCCAGCAGCTTAGTGGCAAATGAGCAGTTCTTC. Complete variable domain (other parts from reference TRBV7-9 and TRBJ2-1): DTGVSQNPRHKITKRGQNVTFRCDPISEHNRLYWYRQTLGQGPEFLTYFQNEAQLEKSRLLSDRFSAERPKGSFSTLEIQRTEQGDSAMYLCSSSLVANEQFFGPGTRLTVL.

This clone was detected a few times. The chain is built from TRBV19 and TRBJ1-2, with D unclear. CDR3 length: 16 residues. V dropped 9 bases and J dropped 4 bases, with 24 bases sitting between them. The germline gives CDR1 LNHDA, CDR2 SQIVND (reference sequence). CDR3: CASFDRVGRDSYGYTF. The DNA for the CDR3 is TGTGCCAGCTTCGACCGAGTAGGACGGGATTCCTATGGCTACACCTTC.

This chain joins TRBV7-9 and TRBJ2-6; 8 bases are shared with TRBD1. Trimming took 8 bases from V and 4 from J; bases not matched to a gene: 10. Looked up from germline, CDR1 is SEHNR and CDR2 is FQNEAQ (reference sequence). The length of the CDR3 is 16 residues. The CDR3 reads CASGIQGAQGANVLTF. In nucleotides, the CDR3 is TGTGCCAGCGGTATCCAGGGGGCACAAGGGGCCAACGTCCTGACTTTC.

CDR3 coding DNA: TGTGCCAGCTCCTCCCGGTATCACAATGAGCAGTTCTTC. Translating gives CASSSRYHNEQFF. The V gene is TRBV6-5, the J gene TRBJ2-1; D is ambiguous. Germline V lookup: CDR1 MNHEY, CDR2 SVGAGI. The CDR3 contains 13 residues. The ends were cut back, 8 bases at V and 5 bases at J, with 13 bases in the middle.

The rearrangement links TRBV11-2 to TRBJ2-3, with a tentative D call TRBD2 (6 bases). V was cut by 3 bases and J by 6 bases, with 7 bases left in between. CDR1 SGHAT and CDR2 FQNNGV come from the germline V gene. The CDR3 is 12 residues long. For the CDR3, the DNA is TGTGCCAGCAGCTTTCGGGGGGATACGCAGTATTTT. Protein product: CASSFRGDTQYF.

The genes are TRBV27 and TRBJ1-4; 10 bases match TRBD1. This CDR3 contains 14 residues. Germline V gene sequence: CDR1 MNHEY, CDR2 SMNVEV (reference sequence). After removal of 6 bases from V and 7 bases from J, the junction contained 5 bases not matched to a gene. The CDR3 nucleotides read TGTGCCAGCAGCAGAGACAGGGGGCGTGAAAAACTGTTTTTT. As protein: CASSRDRGREKLFF.

The chain combines TRBV11-2 with TRBJ2-2; D remains unclear. Germline CDR1 and CDR2: SGHAT and FQNNGV. The CDR3 is 15 residues long. Trimming pared 3 bases from V and 1 base from J, leaving 9 bases between. The CDR3 loop is CASSLLPRNTGELFF. The CDR3, as DNA: TGTGCCAGCAGCTTGCTTCCCAGGAACACCGGGGAGCTGTTTTTT.